This T cell receptor (beta chain) was obtained from a study of T cell repertoires in cytomegalovirus infection. For the study at large: Both recently identified HLA-C-restricted and well-studied HLA-B-restricted CMV epitopes were used in the study.

Remarks on this clonotype: The target antigen is unknown.

TCRdb re-derived calls from the reads in MiXCR, one entry per CDR3 protein. The sample lists about 830,000 distinct CDR3 sequences, 30% to 35% occurring once. CDR3 length equals 14 residues. V was clipped by 3 bases and J by 8 bases, with 15 bases between them. Germline V CDR1 and CDR2: MNHNS, SASEGT. The chain combines TRBV6-1 with TRBJ2-3, with D tentatively TRBD2 (6 bases). The sequenced sample was cultured CD8+ T cells from PBMCs, obtained from culture after CMV antigen stimulation. The TCR comes from a human donor in good health (CMV status not recorded). Some clones in this sample may be carry-over from other donors' samples. The DNA of the CDR3 is TGTGCCAGCAGTGAGAGGCAGTCCGGGGGTACGCAGTATTTT. Encoded protein: CASSERQSGGTQYF.